A selection of T cell receptor beta chains follows, all from one sample in a study of blood T cell repertoires in COVID-19. The repertoire was sequenced with immunoSEQ multiplex PCR; TCRdb's copy has only in-frame clones and lacks some. The sample has about 290,000 clones, around 81% seen once. Sequenced input: peripheral blood. The receptor set was obtained from a woman between 45 and 60 years old with active or convalescent COVID-19. The CDR3 runs from the conserved cysteine through the conserved F or W. The D gene is left open where the match is weak. The size field is filled for only some rows; it gives once, few, many or a size class.

j_call: TRBJ1-1; d_call: NA; clone_size: NA; v_call: TRBV30; cdr3_aa: CAWDTDEAFF; cdr3_nt: TGTGCCTGGGATACAGATGAAGCTTTCTTT
j_call: TRBJ1-1; d_call: TRBD1; clone_size: NA; v_call: TRBV7-6; cdr3_aa: CASSHMTGGVLVGTEAFF; cdr3_nt: TGTGCCAGCAGCCATATGACAGGGGGAGTATTGGTAGGCACTGAAGCTTTCTTT
j_call: TRBJ2-7; d_call: NA; clone_size: NA; v_call: TRBV5-8; cdr3_aa: CASSLSPAGTYEQYF; cdr3_nt: TGTGCCAGCAGCTTGAGTCCGGCAGGGACCTACGAGCAGTACTTC
j_call: TRBJ2-1; d_call: TRBD2; clone_size: NA; v_call: TRBV5-4; cdr3_aa: CASRGLAGENEQFF; cdr3_nt: TGTGCCAGCCGAGGACTAGCGGGGGAAAATGAGCAGTTCTTC
j_call: TRBJ1-2; d_call: TRBD1; clone_size: NA; v_call: TRBV5-1; cdr3_aa: CASSITPGQVYGYTF; cdr3_nt: TGCGCCAGCAGCATCACCCCGGGACAGGTTTATGGCTACACCTTC
j_call: TRBJ2-3; d_call: NA; clone_size: NA; v_call: TRBV12-3/TRBV12-4; cdr3_aa: CASSRDTQYF; cdr3_nt: TGTGCCAGCAGCAGAGATACGCAGTATTTT
j_call: TRBJ1-2; d_call: NA; clone_size: NA; v_call: TRBV6-9; cdr3_aa: CASSYQLAGKTYGYTF; cdr3_nt: TGTGCCAGCAGTTATCAGTTGGCAGGGAAAACCTATGGCTACACCTTC
j_call: TRBJ2-5; d_call: TRBD2; clone_size: NA; v_call: TRBV29-1; cdr3_aa: CSAGETSGRSSETQYF; cdr3_nt: TGCAGCGCTGGGGAGACTAGCGGGAGGAGCAGTGAGACCCAGTACTTC
j_call: TRBJ2-7; d_call: NA; clone_size: NA; v_call: TRBV28; cdr3_aa: CASSRAGLHEQYF; cdr3_nt: TGTGCCAGCAGTCGGGCAGGGCTTCACGAGCAGTACTTC
j_call: TRBJ1-2; d_call: NA; clone_size: NA; v_call: TRBV7-9; cdr3_aa: CASSLAGVLANYGYTF; cdr3_nt: TGTGCCAGCAGCTTAGCAGGGGTCTTAGCTAACTATGGCTACACCTTC
j_call: TRBJ2-1; d_call: NA; clone_size: NA; v_call: TRBV5-4; cdr3_aa: CASSLGIGGNEQFF; cdr3_nt: TGTGCCAGCAGCTTGGGCATCGGAGGGAATGAGCAGTTCTTC
j_call: TRBJ1-6; d_call: NA; clone_size: NA; v_call: TRBV10-2; cdr3_aa: CASRGAAYNSPLHF; cdr3_nt: TGCGCCAGCAGGGGGGCCGCCTATAATTCACCCCTCCACTTT
j_call: TRBJ2-6; d_call: NA; clone_size: NA; v_call: TRBV5-5; cdr3_aa: CASRNPSRDSGANVLTF; cdr3_nt: TGTGCCAGCAGAAATCCGTCCAGGGACTCTGGGGCCAACGTCCTGACTTTC
j_call: TRBJ1-2; d_call: NA; clone_size: NA; v_call: TRBV28; cdr3_aa: CASSYRVGGYTF; cdr3_nt: TGTGCCAGCAGCTACAGGGTGGGTGGCTACACCTTC
j_call: TRBJ2-1; d_call: TRBD2; clone_size: NA; v_call: TRBV5-1; cdr3_aa: CASSWTSGRSYNEQFF; cdr3_nt: TGCGCCAGCAGCTGGACTAGCGGGAGGTCCTACAATGAGCAGTTCTTC
j_call: TRBJ2-1; d_call: TRBD2; clone_size: once; v_call: TRBV5-1; cdr3_aa: CASSLAGGPDEQFF; cdr3_nt: TGCGCCAGCAGCTTGGCGGGAGGGCCGGATGAGCAGTTCTTC
j_call: TRBJ1-1; d_call: NA; clone_size: NA; v_call: TRBV21-1; cdr3_aa: CASSKGNRAGTEAFF; cdr3_nt: TGTGCCAGCAGCAAAGGGAACAGGGCGGGCACTGAAGCTTTCTTT
j_call: TRBJ1-2; d_call: NA; clone_size: few; v_call: TRBV5-6; cdr3_aa: CASSAQGGNGYTF; cdr3_nt: TGTGCCAGCAGCGCACAAGGGGGAAATGGCTACACCTTC
j_call: TRBJ2-7; d_call: TRBD1; clone_size: once; v_call: TRBV30; cdr3_aa: CAWQDREVNEQYF; cdr3_nt: TGTGCCTGGCAGGACAGGGAAGTGAACGAGCAGTACTTC
j_call: TRBJ2-5; d_call: TRBD2; clone_size: NA; v_call: TRBV7-8; cdr3_aa: CASDSGRVGPSETQYF; cdr3_nt: TGTGCCAGCGACAGCGGGAGGGTGGGGCCCAGCGAGACCCAGTACTTC
j_call: TRBJ1-4; d_call: NA; clone_size: NA; v_call: TRBV20-1; cdr3_aa: CSASRGAANEKLFF; cdr3_nt: TGCAGTGCTAGTCGGGGGGCCGCTAATGAAAAACTGTTTTTT
j_call: TRBJ2-7; d_call: NA; clone_size: NA; v_call: TRBV19; cdr3_aa: CASSILAGVYEQYF; cdr3_nt: TGTGCCAGTAGTATTCTGGCAGGGGTCTACGAGCAGTACTTC
j_call: TRBJ1-1; d_call: NA; clone_size: NA; v_call: TRBV27; cdr3_aa: CASSLRPDGDTEAFF; cdr3_nt: TGTGCCAGCAGTTTACGTCCCGACGGAGACACTGAAGCTTTCTTT
j_call: TRBJ2-3; d_call: NA; clone_size: NA; v_call: TRBV5-1; cdr3_aa: CASRNRVGTDTQYF; cdr3_nt: TGCGCCAGCAGGAACAGGGTCGGTACAGATACGCAGTATTTT
j_call: TRBJ2-5; d_call: TRBD1; clone_size: NA; v_call: TRBV28; cdr3_aa: CASSFPRQGARETQYF; cdr3_nt: TGTGCCAGCAGTTTTCCCAGACAGGGGGCGAGGGAGACCCAGTACTTC
j_call: TRBJ1-1; d_call: NA; clone_size: NA; v_call: TRBV7-9; cdr3_aa: CASSLLRENTEAFF; cdr3_nt: TGTGCCAGCAGCTTACTTAGAGAGAACACTGAAGCTTTCTTT
j_call: TRBJ2-1; d_call: TRBD2; clone_size: few; v_call: TRBV5-6; cdr3_aa: CASLSVLAGVNEQFF; cdr3_nt: TGTGCCAGCCTTTCTGTCCTAGCGGGGGTGAATGAGCAGTTCTTC
j_call: TRBJ1-2; d_call: TRBD1; clone_size: NA; v_call: TRBV13; cdr3_aa: CASSLAPGGGYGYTF; cdr3_nt: TGTGCCAGCAGCTTAGCTCCAGGGGGCGGCTATGGCTACACCTTC
j_call: TRBJ2-3; d_call: TRBD2; clone_size: few; v_call: TRBV5-1; cdr3_aa: CASSRLAGSTDTQYF; cdr3_nt: TGCGCCAGCAGCCGGTTAGCGGGAAGCACAGATACGCAGTATTTT
j_call: TRBJ1-1; d_call: TRBD1; clone_size: NA; v_call: TRBV3-1/TRBV3-2; cdr3_aa: CASSLDRAQWAFF; cdr3_nt: TGTGCCAGCAGCCTAGACAGGGCTCAATGGGCTTTCTTT
j_call: TRBJ1-1; d_call: TRBD1; clone_size: NA; v_call: TRBV28; cdr3_aa: CASSRRTGFTEAFF; cdr3_nt: TGTGCCAGCAGCCGGCGGACAGGGTTTACTGAAGCTTTCTTT
j_call: TRBJ2-1; d_call: TRBD1; clone_size: NA; v_call: TRBV5-1; cdr3_aa: CASSLTGYNEQFF; cdr3_nt: TGCGCCAGCAGCCTGACAGGGTACAATGAGCAGTTCTTC
j_call: TRBJ2-1; d_call: NA; clone_size: NA; v_call: TRBV2; cdr3_aa: CASSAGLREEQFF; cdr3_nt: TGTGCCAGCAGCGCTGGACTCCGGGAAGAGCAGTTCTTC
j_call: TRBJ1-6; d_call: NA; clone_size: NA; v_call: TRBV2; cdr3_aa: CASSNPTGRAWSSYNSPLHF; cdr3_nt: TGTGCCAGCAGCAACCCAACTGGCAGGGCGTGGAGCTCCTATAATTCACCCCTCCACTTT
j_call: TRBJ1-1; d_call: NA; clone_size: NA; v_call: TRBV7-9; cdr3_aa: CASSSLGVGTEAFF; cdr3_nt: TGTGCCAGCAGCTCGCTAGGGGTTGGCACTGAAGCTTTCTTT
j_call: TRBJ2-1; d_call: TRBD2; clone_size: few; v_call: TRBV28; cdr3_aa: CASSSSSVRGRAIEQFF; cdr3_nt: TGTGCCAGCAGTTCATCATCGGTGCGCGGGAGGGCGATTGAGCAGTTCTTC
j_call: TRBJ1-3; d_call: TRBD1; clone_size: NA; v_call: TRBV5-1; cdr3_aa: CASSVTGGASGNTIYF; cdr3_nt: TGCGCCAGCAGCGTAACAGGGGGCGCCAGTGGAAACACCATATATTTT
j_call: TRBJ2-6; d_call: NA; clone_size: NA; v_call: TRBV19; cdr3_aa: CASREQGSGANVLTF; cdr3_nt: TGTGCCAGTAGAGAACAGGGTTCTGGGGCCAACGTCCTGACTTTC
j_call: TRBJ2-2; d_call: TRBD2; clone_size: NA; v_call: TRBV6-5; cdr3_aa: CASSLTSINTGELFF; cdr3_nt: TGTGCCAGCAGCCTGACTAGCATTAACACCGGGGAGCTGTTTTTT
j_call: TRBJ1-6; d_call: NA; clone_size: NA; v_call: TRBV12-3/TRBV12-4; cdr3_aa: CASSSRENSPLHF; cdr3_nt: TGTGCCAGCAGTTCGCGGGAAAATTCACCCCTCCACTTT
j_call: TRBJ1-5; d_call: NA; clone_size: NA; v_call: TRBV29-1; cdr3_aa: CSALFGLDQPQHF; cdr3_nt: TGCAGCGCTCTTTTTGGGCTGGATCAGCCCCAGCATTTT
j_call: TRBJ1-5; d_call: NA; clone_size: NA; v_call: TRBV28; cdr3_aa: CASSLWTVRSGNQPQHF; cdr3_nt: TGTGCCAGCAGTTTATGGACAGTGAGAAGTGGGAATCAGCCCCAGCATTTT
j_call: TRBJ2-3; d_call: NA; clone_size: once; v_call: TRBV20-1; cdr3_aa: CSWRPIDTQYF; cdr3_nt: TGCAGTTGGAGGCCGATCGATACGCAGTATTTT
j_call: TRBJ2-3; d_call: NA; clone_size: NA; v_call: TRBV28; cdr3_aa: CASSPGRDKDTQYF; cdr3_nt: TGTGCCAGCTCCCCCGGACGGGACAAAGATACGCAGTATTTT
j_call: TRBJ1-2; d_call: NA; clone_size: once; v_call: TRBV18; cdr3_aa: CASSPEAGPESGYTF; cdr3_nt: TGTGCCAGCTCACCAGAGGCAGGGCCTGAGAGTGGCTACACCTTC
j_call: TRBJ2-2; d_call: NA; clone_size: many; v_call: TRBV3-1/TRBV3-2; cdr3_aa: CASSRRGPRGTGELFF; cdr3_nt: TGTGCCAGCAGCCGGCGGGGGCCCCGGGGGACCGGGGAGCTGTTTTTT
j_call: TRBJ2-7; d_call: NA; clone_size: NA; v_call: TRBV20-1; cdr3_aa: CSASYDIPYEQYF; cdr3_nt: TGCAGTGCTAGTTACGACATCCCCTACGAGCAGTACTTC
j_call: TRBJ2-7; d_call: NA; clone_size: NA; v_call: TRBV5-8; cdr3_aa: CASSLASLSGSYEQYF; cdr3_nt: TGTGCCAGCAGCTTGGCCAGTCTGTCCGGGTCCTACGAGCAGTACTTC